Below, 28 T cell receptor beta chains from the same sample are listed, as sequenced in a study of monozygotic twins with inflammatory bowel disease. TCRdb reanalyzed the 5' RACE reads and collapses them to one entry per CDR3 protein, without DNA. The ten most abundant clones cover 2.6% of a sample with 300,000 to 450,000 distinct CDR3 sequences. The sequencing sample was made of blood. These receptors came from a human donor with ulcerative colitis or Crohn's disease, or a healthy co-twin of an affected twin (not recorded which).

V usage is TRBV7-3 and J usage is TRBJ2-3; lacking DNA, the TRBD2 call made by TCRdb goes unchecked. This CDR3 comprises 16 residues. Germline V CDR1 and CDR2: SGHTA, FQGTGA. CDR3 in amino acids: CASSSLAGGLTDTQYF.

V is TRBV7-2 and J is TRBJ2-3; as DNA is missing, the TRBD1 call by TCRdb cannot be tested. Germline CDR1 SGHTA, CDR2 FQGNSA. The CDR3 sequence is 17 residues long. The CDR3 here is CASSFGTGTDSTDTQYF.

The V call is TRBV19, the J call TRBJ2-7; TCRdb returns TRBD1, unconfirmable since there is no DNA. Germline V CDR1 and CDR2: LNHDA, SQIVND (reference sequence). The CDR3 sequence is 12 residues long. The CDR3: CASRGETYEQYF.

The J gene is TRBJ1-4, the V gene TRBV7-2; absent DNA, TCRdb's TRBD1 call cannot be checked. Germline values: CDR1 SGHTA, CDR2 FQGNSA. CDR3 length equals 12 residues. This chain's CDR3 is CASSFRDSQLFF.

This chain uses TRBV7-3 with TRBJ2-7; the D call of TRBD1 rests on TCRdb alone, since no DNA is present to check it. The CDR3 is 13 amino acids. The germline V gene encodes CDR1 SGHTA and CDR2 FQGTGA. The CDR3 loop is CASSPQGAGEQYF.

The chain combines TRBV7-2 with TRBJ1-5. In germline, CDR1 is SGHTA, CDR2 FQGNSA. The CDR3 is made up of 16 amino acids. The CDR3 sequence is CASSLGTVLSNQPQHF.

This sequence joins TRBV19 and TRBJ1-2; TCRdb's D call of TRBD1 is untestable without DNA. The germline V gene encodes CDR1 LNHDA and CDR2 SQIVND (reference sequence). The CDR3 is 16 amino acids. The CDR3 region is CASSPRDGKEVNGYTF.

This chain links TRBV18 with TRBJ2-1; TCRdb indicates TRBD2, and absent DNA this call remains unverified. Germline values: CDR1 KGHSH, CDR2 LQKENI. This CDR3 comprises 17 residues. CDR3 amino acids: CASSPPTSGGPNNEQFF.

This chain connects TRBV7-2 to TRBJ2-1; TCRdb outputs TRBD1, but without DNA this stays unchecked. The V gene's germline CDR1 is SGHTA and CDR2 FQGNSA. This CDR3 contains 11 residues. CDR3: CASSPRQPQFF. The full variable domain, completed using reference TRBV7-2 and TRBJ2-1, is GAGVSQSPSNKVTEKGKDVELRCDPISGHTALYWYRQSLGQGLEFLIYFQGNSAPDKSGLPSDRFSAERTGGSVSTLTIQRTQQEDSAVYLCASSPRQPQFFGPGTRLTVL.

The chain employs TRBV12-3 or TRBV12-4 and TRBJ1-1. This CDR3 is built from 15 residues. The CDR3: CASSLARIQDTEAFF.

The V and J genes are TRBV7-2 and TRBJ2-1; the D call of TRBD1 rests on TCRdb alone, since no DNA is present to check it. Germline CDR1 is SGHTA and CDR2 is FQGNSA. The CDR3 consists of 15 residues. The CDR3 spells CASSLAGTAYNEQFF.

CDR3 sequence reads: CASSRTGGGSVQYF. The chain combines TRBV5-1 with TRBJ2-7; TCRdb's assignment of TRBD2 cannot be checked, as there is no DNA. The germline V gene encodes CDR1 SGHRS and CDR2 YFSETQ. The CDR3 runs to 14 residues.

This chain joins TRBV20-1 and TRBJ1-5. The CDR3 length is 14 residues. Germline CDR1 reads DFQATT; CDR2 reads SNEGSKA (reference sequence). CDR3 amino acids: CSAKEDNSNQPQHF.

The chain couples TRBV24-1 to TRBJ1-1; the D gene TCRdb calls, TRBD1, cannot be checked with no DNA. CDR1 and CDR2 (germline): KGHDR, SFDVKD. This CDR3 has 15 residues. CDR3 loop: CATSDPRQGNTEAFF.

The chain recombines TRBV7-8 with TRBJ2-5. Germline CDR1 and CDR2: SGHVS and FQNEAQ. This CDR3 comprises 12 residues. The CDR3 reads CASSLGWETQYF.

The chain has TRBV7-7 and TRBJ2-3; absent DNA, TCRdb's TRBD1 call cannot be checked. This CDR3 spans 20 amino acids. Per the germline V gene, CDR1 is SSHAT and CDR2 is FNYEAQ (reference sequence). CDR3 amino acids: CASSPALGTGGEGGTDTQYF.

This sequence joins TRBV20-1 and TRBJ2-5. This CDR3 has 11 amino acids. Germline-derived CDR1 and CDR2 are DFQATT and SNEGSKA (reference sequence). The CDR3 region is CSANTLETQYF.

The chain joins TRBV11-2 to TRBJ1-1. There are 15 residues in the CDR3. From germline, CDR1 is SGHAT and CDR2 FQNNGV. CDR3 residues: CASSPEIGLGTEAFF.

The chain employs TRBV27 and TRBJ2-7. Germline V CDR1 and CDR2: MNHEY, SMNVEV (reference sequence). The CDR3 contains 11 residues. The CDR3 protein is CASGIFYEQYF.

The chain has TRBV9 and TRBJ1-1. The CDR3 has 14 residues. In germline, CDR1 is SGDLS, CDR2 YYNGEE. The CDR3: CASSVDLGSTEAFF.

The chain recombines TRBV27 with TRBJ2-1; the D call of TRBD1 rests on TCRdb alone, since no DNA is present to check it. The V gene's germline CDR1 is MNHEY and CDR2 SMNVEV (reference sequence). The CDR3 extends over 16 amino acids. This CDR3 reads CASSSPGAGSYNEQFF.

The CDR3 is CASSLGGQLPNYGYTF. The chain couples TRBV7-9 to TRBJ1-2. Germline lookup yields CDR1 SEHNR and CDR2 FQNEAQ (reference sequence). This CDR3 spans 16 amino acids.

This chain's CDR3 is CSASSFRSTNEKLFF. The gene calls are TRBV20-1 and TRBJ1-4. Germline CDR1 is DFQATT and CDR2 is SNEGSKA (reference sequence). CDR3 length: 15 amino acids.

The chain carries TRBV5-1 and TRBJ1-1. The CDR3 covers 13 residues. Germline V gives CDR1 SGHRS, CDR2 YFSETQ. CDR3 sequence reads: CASSLVLNTEAFF. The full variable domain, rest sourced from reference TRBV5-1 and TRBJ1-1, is KAGVTQTPRYLIKTRGQQVTLSCSPISGHRSVSWYQQTPGQGLQFLFEYFSETQRNKGNFPGRFSGRQFSNSRSEMNVSTLELGDSALYLCASSLVLNTEAFFGQGTRLTVV.

The CDR3: CASSLGRGLYEQYF. V usage is TRBV11-2 and J usage is TRBJ2-7; TCRdb lists TRBD1, though no DNA is available to test this call. There are 14 residues in the CDR3. Germline V gene data show CDR1 as SGHAT and CDR2 as FQNNGV. Drawing the rest from reference TRBV11-2 and TRBJ2-7, the complete variable domain is EAGVAQSPRYKIIEKRQSVAFWCNPISGHATLYWYQQILGQGPKLLIQFQNNGVVDDSQLPKDRFSAERLKGVDSTLKIQPAKLEDSAVYLCASSLGRGLYEQYFGPGTRLTVT.

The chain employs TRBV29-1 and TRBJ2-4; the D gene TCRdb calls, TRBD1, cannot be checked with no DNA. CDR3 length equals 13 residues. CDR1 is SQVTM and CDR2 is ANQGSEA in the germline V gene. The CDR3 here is CSTPDTQKNIQYF.

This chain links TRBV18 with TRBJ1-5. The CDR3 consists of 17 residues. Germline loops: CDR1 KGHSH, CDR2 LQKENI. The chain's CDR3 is CASSPGPGRAQYQPQHF.

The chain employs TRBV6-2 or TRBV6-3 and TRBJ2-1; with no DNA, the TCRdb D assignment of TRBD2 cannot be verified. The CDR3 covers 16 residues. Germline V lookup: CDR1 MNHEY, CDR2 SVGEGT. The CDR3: CASRTPKRGFYNEQFF.